This T cell receptor (beta chain) stems from a study of T-cell reconstitution after alpha-beta-depleted transplantation in children. This clonotype showed up many times. During its preparation, the TCRbeta library received unique molecular identifiers. MiXCR, run by TCRdb on the PCR reads, gives a single entry per CDR3 protein. Of 150,000 to 250,000 distinct CDR3 sequences in the sample, 6.3% were seen once. Trimming stripped 0 bases from V and 7 bases from J, with 13 bases between. The CDR3 runs 15 residues. Germline V gene lookup returns CDR1 SGHVS and CDR2 FQNEAQ. The chain couples TRBV7-8 to TRBJ2-1; a weak D match, TRBD2 (6 bases). The TCR comes from a girl under three years old with combined immunodeficiency, due to receive a stem cell transplant. Sequencing was performed on PBMCs, taken before TCRalphabeta/CD19-depleted stem cell transplant. The DNA for the CDR3 is TGTGCCAGCAGCTTAGCGTTCGAAGCGGGTAATGAGCAGTTCTTC. The encoded protein is CASSLAFEAGNEQFF.